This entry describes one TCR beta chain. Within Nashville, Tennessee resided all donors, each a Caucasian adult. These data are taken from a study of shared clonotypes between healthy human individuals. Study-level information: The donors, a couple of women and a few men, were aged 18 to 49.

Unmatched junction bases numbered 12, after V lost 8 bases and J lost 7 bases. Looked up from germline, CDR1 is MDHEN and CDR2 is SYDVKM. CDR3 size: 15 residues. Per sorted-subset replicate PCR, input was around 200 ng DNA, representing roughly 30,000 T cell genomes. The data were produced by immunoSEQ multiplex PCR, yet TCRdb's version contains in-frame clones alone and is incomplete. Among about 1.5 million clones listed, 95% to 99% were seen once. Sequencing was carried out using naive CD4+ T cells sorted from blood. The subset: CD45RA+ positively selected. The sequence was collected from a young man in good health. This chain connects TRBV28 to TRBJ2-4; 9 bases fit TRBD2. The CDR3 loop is CASRPGAGGRNIQYF. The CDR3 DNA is TGTGCCAGCCGGCCAGGGGCGGGAGGGCGGAACATTCAGTACTTC.